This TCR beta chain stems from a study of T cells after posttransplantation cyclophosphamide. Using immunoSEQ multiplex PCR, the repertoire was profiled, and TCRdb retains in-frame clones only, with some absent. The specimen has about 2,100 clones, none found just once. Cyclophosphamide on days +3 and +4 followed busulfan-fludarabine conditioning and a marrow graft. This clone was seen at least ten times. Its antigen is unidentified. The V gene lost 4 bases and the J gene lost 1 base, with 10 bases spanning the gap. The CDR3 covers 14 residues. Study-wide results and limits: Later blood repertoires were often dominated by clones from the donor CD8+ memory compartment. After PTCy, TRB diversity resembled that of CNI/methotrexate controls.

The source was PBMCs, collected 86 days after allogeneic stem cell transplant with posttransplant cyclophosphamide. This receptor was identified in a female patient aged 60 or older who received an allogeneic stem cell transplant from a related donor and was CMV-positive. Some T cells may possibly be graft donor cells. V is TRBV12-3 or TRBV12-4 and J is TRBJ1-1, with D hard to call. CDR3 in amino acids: CASSSEAGNTEAFF. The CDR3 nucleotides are TGTGCCAGCAGTTCGGAAGCAGGGAACACTGAAGCTTTCTTT.